This TCR beta chain is drawn from a study of human T cells and chemical hapten exposure. Across the study: The variation in per-sample TCR yields arose mainly from small differences in pooled library volumes.

Regarding the study as a whole: After DPC sensitization, TCRs above 1 in 1000 frequency showed no change.

This sample's time point: healthy volunteer bleed at 6 weeks. Total RNA was extracted from unfractionated whole blood. This clonotype appeared many times. The antigen is undetermined. What the library attached to individual cDNA molecules were unique molecular identifiers. TCRdb re-called the RACE reads through MiXCR, storing one row per CDR3 protein. The table records more than 60,000 distinct CDR3 sequences, over 8.5% of them present only once. V gave up 3 bases and J gave up 2 bases; unmatched junction bases: 8. CDR1 and CDR2 from the germline V gene are SGHAT and FQNNGV. The CDR3 runs to 17 residues.

The rearrangement joins TRBV11-2 to TRBJ2-1; TRBD2 matches 9 bases. This receptor was identified in a male donor in good health. Some clones in this sample may be carry-over from other donors' samples. The sequenced material came from whole blood. The CDR3 loop reads CASSLGWTSAAYNEQFF. The CDR3 nucleotides are TGTGCCAGCAGCTTGGGCTGGACTAGCGCGGCCTACAATGAGCAGTTCTTC.